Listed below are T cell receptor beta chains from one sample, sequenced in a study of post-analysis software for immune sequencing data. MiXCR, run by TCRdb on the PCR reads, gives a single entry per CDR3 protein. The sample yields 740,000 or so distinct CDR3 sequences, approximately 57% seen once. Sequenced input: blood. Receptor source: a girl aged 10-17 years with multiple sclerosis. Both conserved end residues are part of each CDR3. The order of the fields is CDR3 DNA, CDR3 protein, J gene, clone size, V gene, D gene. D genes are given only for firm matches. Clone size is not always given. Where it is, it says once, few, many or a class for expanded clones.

CDR3nt: TGTGCCAGCAGTTTAAAACTAGCGGGCCTCGGCACAGATACGCAGTATTTT; CDR3aa: CASSLKLAGLGTDTQYF; j_gene: TRBJ2-3; abundance: few; v_gene: TRBV27; d_gene: TRBD2
CDR3nt: TGCAGCGGGACAGCGGAAGGCTCCTACGAGCAGTACTTC; CDR3aa: CSGTAEGSYEQYF; j_gene: TRBJ2-7; abundance: .; v_gene: TRBV29-1; d_gene: .
CDR3nt: TGCGCCAGCAGCCAAGATCCAGGGATAAACACCGGGGAGCTGTTTTTT; CDR3aa: CASSQDPGINTGELFF; j_gene: TRBJ2-2; abundance: .; v_gene: TRBV4-1; d_gene: .
CDR3nt: TGCAGTGCTAGCAGCCGGGTGGGCCCCTACAATGAGCAGTTCTTC; CDR3aa: CSASSRVGPYNEQFF; j_gene: TRBJ2-1; abundance: .; v_gene: TRBV20-1; d_gene: .
CDR3nt: TGTGCCAGCAGTTGGGGCGAGCCAACCCAAGGTACGCAGTATTTT; CDR3aa: CASSWGEPTQGTQYF; j_gene: TRBJ2-3; abundance: .; v_gene: TRBV27; d_gene: .
CDR3nt: TGCAGCGCCAATAAGGGACTAGCGGCCTACAATGAGCAGTTCTTC; CDR3aa: CSANKGLAAYNEQFF; j_gene: TRBJ2-1; abundance: few; v_gene: TRBV29-1; d_gene: TRBD2
CDR3nt: TGTGCCAGCAGCGTAGGCCAGAATGTCTATGGCTACACCTTC; CDR3aa: CASSVGQNVYGYTF; j_gene: TRBJ1-2; abundance: .; v_gene: TRBV9; d_gene: .
CDR3nt: TGTGCCAGCAGCTTAATGGGGGAGGAGACCCAGTACTTC; CDR3aa: CASSLMGEETQYF; j_gene: TRBJ2-5; abundance: few; v_gene: TRBV7-2; d_gene: .
CDR3nt: TGTGCCAGCAGTTTAGGCGGGGGAGGTACGCAGTATTTT; CDR3aa: CASSLGGGGTQYF; j_gene: TRBJ2-3; abundance: .; v_gene: TRBV12-3/TRBV12-4; d_gene: TRBD2
CDR3nt: TGTGCCAGCAATAACAACTACGAGCAGTACTTC; CDR3aa: CASNNNYEQYF; j_gene: TRBJ2-7; abundance: .; v_gene: TRBV6-1; d_gene: .
CDR3nt: TGTGCCAGCAGCCGCGACGGAGTCTCTGGAAACACCATATATTTT; CDR3aa: CASSRDGVSGNTIYF; j_gene: TRBJ1-3; abundance: .; v_gene: TRBV7-3; d_gene: .
CDR3nt: TGCAGTGCGAGAGGACTAGCGGGAGGGGACCTATACAATGAGCAGTTCTTC; CDR3aa: CSARGLAGGDLYNEQFF; j_gene: TRBJ2-1; abundance: once; v_gene: TRBV20-1; d_gene: TRBD2
CDR3nt: TGCGCCAGCAGCTTGGACCTAGCGGGACCGGAGTACTTC; CDR3aa: CASSLDLAGPEYF; j_gene: TRBJ2-7; abundance: .; v_gene: TRBV5-1; d_gene: TRBD2
CDR3nt: TGCGCCAGCAGCCAAGTAGGGGCGGGGGGCTTCTACAATGAGCAGTTCTTC; CDR3aa: CASSQVGAGGFYNEQFF; j_gene: TRBJ2-1; abundance: once; v_gene: TRBV4-1; d_gene: TRBD2
CDR3nt: TGTGCCAGCAAGAGCCTACAGGCGACTAACTATGGCTACACCTTC; CDR3aa: CASKSLQATNYGYTF; j_gene: TRBJ1-2; abundance: .; v_gene: TRBV11-2; d_gene: .
CDR3nt: TGCAGCGTTGCCCCACAAGGGACTAGCGGGACCGACGAGCAGTACTTC; CDR3aa: CSVAPQGTSGTDEQYF; j_gene: TRBJ2-7; abundance: .; v_gene: TRBV29-1; d_gene: TRBD2
CDR3nt: TGTGCCATAGGGACTATGAGGAATGAGCAGTTCTTC; CDR3aa: CAIGTMRNEQFF; j_gene: TRBJ2-1; abundance: .; v_gene: TRBV10-3; d_gene: TRBD2
CDR3nt: TGCGCCAGCAGCTTGGTACAGGGTTCCGGGGAGCTGTTTTTT; CDR3aa: CASSLVQGSGELFF; j_gene: TRBJ2-2; abundance: .; v_gene: TRBV5-1; d_gene: .
CDR3nt: TGTGCCAGCTCACCCGGGACAGCAACTAACTATGGCTACACCTTC; CDR3aa: CASSPGTATNYGYTF; j_gene: TRBJ1-2; abundance: .; v_gene: TRBV18; d_gene: TRBD1
CDR3nt: TGTGCCAGCAGCCAAGAAGGGGGCTACACAGATACGCAGTATTTT; CDR3aa: CASSQEGGYTDTQYF; j_gene: TRBJ2-3; abundance: .; v_gene: TRBV3-1; d_gene: TRBD1
CDR3nt: TGTGCCAGCAGTTTATCTGATTCCCTCCACTTT; CDR3aa: CASSLSDSLHF; j_gene: TRBJ1-6; abundance: .; v_gene: TRBV12-3/TRBV12-4; d_gene: .
CDR3nt: TGTGCCAGCAGCCAAGGGCTAGCGCAGTATTTT; CDR3aa: CASSQGLAQYF; j_gene: TRBJ2-3; abundance: few; v_gene: TRBV3-1; d_gene: .
CDR3nt: TGTGCCAGCAGCCGACCGGGACTAACCACAGATACGCAGTATTTT; CDR3aa: CASSRPGLTTDTQYF; j_gene: TRBJ2-3; abundance: .; v_gene: TRBV7-2; d_gene: TRBD2
CDR3nt: TGCAGCGCAAACGGACGGTCCTCCTACGAGCAGTACTTC; CDR3aa: CSANGRSSYEQYF; j_gene: TRBJ2-7; abundance: few; v_gene: TRBV29-1; d_gene: .
CDR3nt: TGTGCCAGCAGCCGGACTAGCGGGGGTTCCTGGGGGAATGAGCAGTTCTTC; CDR3aa: CASSRTSGGSWGNEQFF; j_gene: TRBJ2-1; abundance: .; v_gene: TRBV4-2; d_gene: TRBD2
CDR3nt: TGCAGCGCCCATTTGGGGGGCGGGAGGGCAGATGAGCAGTTCTTC; CDR3aa: CSAHLGGGRADEQFF; j_gene: TRBJ2-1; abundance: .; v_gene: TRBV29-1; d_gene: TRBD2
CDR3nt: TGTGCCAGCAGTGTCGGTGGTAGGGGTCATGAGCAGTTCTTC; CDR3aa: CASSVGGRGHEQFF; j_gene: TRBJ2-1; abundance: .; v_gene: TRBV2; d_gene: .
CDR3nt: TGTGCCAGCAGTGCGGGATCGGGACCGGAGACCCAGTACTTC; CDR3aa: CASSAGSGPETQYF; j_gene: TRBJ2-5; abundance: .; v_gene: TRBV25-1; d_gene: .
CDR3nt: TGTGCCAGCTCACAGTCGACAGGGATCGGGTATGGCTACACCTTC; CDR3aa: CASSQSTGIGYGYTF; j_gene: TRBJ1-2; abundance: .; v_gene: TRBV18; d_gene: TRBD1
CDR3nt: TGCAGTGCTGTCCCGGGACTCCGCTCCTACGAGCAGTACTTC; CDR3aa: CSAVPGLRSYEQYF; j_gene: TRBJ2-7; abundance: .; v_gene: TRBV20-1; d_gene: .
CDR3nt: TGCGCCAGCAGCTCGTTACTTCGACAGAAACCCTACGAGCAGTACTTC; CDR3aa: CASSSLLRQKPYEQYF; j_gene: TRBJ2-7; abundance: .; v_gene: TRBV5-1; d_gene: .
CDR3nt: TGCGCCAGCAGCTTGGCCCAGCCTTCCTACGAGCAGTACTTC; CDR3aa: CASSLAQPSYEQYF; j_gene: TRBJ2-7; abundance: few; v_gene: TRBV5-1; d_gene: .
CDR3nt: TGCAGTGCTAGATCAGAGATGGCTGATGCTACGGCGGTACGAGCCTACGAGCAGTACTTC; CDR3aa: CSARSEMADATAVRAYEQYF; j_gene: TRBJ2-7; abundance: .; v_gene: TRBV20-1; d_gene: .
CDR3nt: TGTGCCACCAGCAGAGATGAAGTGGGGGAGCAGTACTTC; CDR3aa: CATSRDEVGEQYF; j_gene: TRBJ2-7; abundance: many; v_gene: TRBV15; d_gene: .
CDR3nt: TGCAGTGCTAGGGACAGGGGTGGGGCAGATACGCAGTATTTT; CDR3aa: CSARDRGGADTQYF; j_gene: TRBJ2-3; abundance: few; v_gene: TRBV20-1; d_gene: TRBD1
CDR3nt: TGCGCCAGCAGCTTGGCCAACTCGGGAGATACGCAGTATTTT; CDR3aa: CASSLANSGDTQYF; j_gene: TRBJ2-3; abundance: .; v_gene: TRBV5-1; d_gene: .
CDR3nt: TGCAGTGCTAGAGATTTTCAAGAGGCAGGGAGGCGCACAGATACGCAGTATTTT; CDR3aa: CSARDFQEAGRRTDTQYF; j_gene: TRBJ2-3; abundance: few; v_gene: TRBV20-1; d_gene: .
CDR3nt: TGCGCCAGCAGAGAAACTAGCGGGAGCTCCTACAATGAGCAGTTCTTC; CDR3aa: CASRETSGSSYNEQFF; j_gene: TRBJ2-1; abundance: .; v_gene: TRBV4-1; d_gene: TRBD2
CDR3nt: TGCAGTGCTAGAGAGTGGAGGGTGGGAAATCAGCCCCAGCATTTT; CDR3aa: CSAREWRVGNQPQHF; j_gene: TRBJ1-5; abundance: .; v_gene: TRBV20-1; d_gene: .
CDR3nt: TGTGCCAGCAGTACCGATACAGGGGGATATGGCTACACCTTC; CDR3aa: CASSTDTGGYGYTF; j_gene: TRBJ1-2; abundance: few; v_gene: TRBV6-5; d_gene: TRBD1
CDR3nt: TGTGCCACCAGTGCCCCCGGGACTAGCGGACAAGAGACCCAGTACTTC; CDR3aa: CATSAPGTSGQETQYF; j_gene: TRBJ2-5; abundance: .; v_gene: TRBV24-1; d_gene: TRBD2
CDR3nt: TGTGCCAGCAGCCCACGGGGACTAGCGGGAGGTCAGAATGAGCAGTTCTTC; CDR3aa: CASSPRGLAGGQNEQFF; j_gene: TRBJ2-1; abundance: .; v_gene: TRBV9; d_gene: TRBD2
CDR3nt: TGTGCCAGCAGCTTAGTTATCGGCTTGCGGGACAGAATAGCCAAAAACATTCAGTACTTC; CDR3aa: CASSLVIGLRDRIAKNIQYF; j_gene: TRBJ2-4; abundance: many; v_gene: TRBV7-8; d_gene: .
CDR3nt: TGTGCCAGCAGCCTCGCCCGGGGGTACTATAATTCACCCCTCCACTTT; CDR3aa: CASSLARGYYNSPLHF; j_gene: TRBJ1-6; abundance: .; v_gene: TRBV7-9; d_gene: .
CDR3nt: TGTGCTAGTGGTTTATCCGGGGCCCGCTCTGGGGCCAACGTCCTGACTTTC; CDR3aa: CASGLSGARSGANVLTF; j_gene: TRBJ2-6; abundance: .; v_gene: TRBV12-5; d_gene: .
CDR3nt: TGCAGTGCTAGAGATCTGGGTCTTAACCTTGGCTACACCTTC; CDR3aa: CSARDLGLNLGYTF; j_gene: TRBJ1-2; abundance: few; v_gene: TRBV20-1; d_gene: .
CDR3nt: TGTGCCAGCAGCCCTCCCGGGGGGGCCGGGACTAGCGACAATGAGCAGTTCTTC; CDR3aa: CASSPPGGAGTSDNEQFF; j_gene: TRBJ2-1; abundance: .; v_gene: TRBV9; d_gene: TRBD2
CDR3nt: TGCGCCAGCAGACCGGACAGCGGCTCCTACAATGAGCAGTTCTTC; CDR3aa: CASRPDSGSYNEQFF; j_gene: TRBJ2-1; abundance: few; v_gene: TRBV4-1; d_gene: .
CDR3nt: TGCAGTGCTAGTTGGGAGGCGAGATATTACGAGCAGTACTTC; CDR3aa: CSASWEARYYEQYF; j_gene: TRBJ2-7; abundance: .; v_gene: TRBV20-1; d_gene: .
CDR3nt: TGTGCCGGCAGCTCGGACAGAAGCGATACGCAGTATTTT; CDR3aa: CAGSSDRSDTQYF; j_gene: TRBJ2-3; abundance: .; v_gene: TRBV5-6; d_gene: .
CDR3nt: TGTGCCAGCAGCAGGGCAAGGGGATCCTACGAGCAGTACTTC; CDR3aa: CASSRARGSYEQYF; j_gene: TRBJ2-7; abundance: .; v_gene: TRBV7-6; d_gene: .
CDR3nt: TGCAGCGTTGATCGAGGGCCGAGCTCCTACGAGCAGTACTTC; CDR3aa: CSVDRGPSSYEQYF; j_gene: TRBJ2-7; abundance: .; v_gene: TRBV29-1; d_gene: .
CDR3nt: TGCAGCGCCCAAGGACAGGGGGCGGGGGGCGGTGAGCAGTTCTTC; CDR3aa: CSAQGQGAGGGEQFF; j_gene: TRBJ2-1; abundance: few; v_gene: TRBV29-1; d_gene: TRBD1
CDR3nt: TGCGCCAGCAGCTTACAGGAGAGCACAGATACGCAGTATTTT; CDR3aa: CASSLQESTDTQYF; j_gene: TRBJ2-3; abundance: .; v_gene: TRBV5-1; d_gene: .
CDR3nt: TGTGCCAGCAGCGTAGAGGTAAGCTACAATGAGCAGTTCTTC; CDR3aa: CASSVEVSYNEQFF; j_gene: TRBJ2-1; abundance: few; v_gene: TRBV9; d_gene: .
CDR3nt: TGTGCCAGCAGCAAAGCGCCGGGACTAGCGGGAATGGGGCCAGATACGCAGTATTTT; CDR3aa: CASSKAPGLAGMGPDTQYF; j_gene: TRBJ2-3; abundance: .; v_gene: TRBV12-3/TRBV12-4; d_gene: TRBD2
CDR3nt: TGCAGTGCTCCCCCTACTCCCGGCGGGAGTGGCAATGAGCAGTTCTTC; CDR3aa: CSAPPTPGGSGNEQFF; j_gene: TRBJ2-1; abundance: .; v_gene: TRBV20-1; d_gene: TRBD2
CDR3nt: TGCAGCGTTGAAGATCTCAGGGGGACAGGAGCAGATGGCTACGAGCAGTACTTC; CDR3aa: CSVEDLRGTGADGYEQYF; j_gene: TRBJ2-7; abundance: .; v_gene: TRBV29-1; d_gene: TRBD1